This T cell receptor beta chain was profiled in a study of tumor-infiltrating lymphocytes in primary liver carcinoma (TCRdb year 2017). Looking at the study overall: Between November 2015 and March 2016, a handful of patients in China with histopathologically diagnosed primary liver carcinoma had their tumors surgically resected. Of the five patients (three men and two women, aged 30 to 69 years), four had hepatocellular carcinoma and one had combined HCC and intrahepatic cholangiocarcinoma. The five patients had tumors staged T1-T3 N0M0, with maximum diameters ranging from about 4 to 11 cm. Roughly 3.5 to 7.5 million productive TCRbeta reads were obtained per sample, and no significant difference in read depth was found between tissue types. TCRbeta repertoire sequencing, expression microarrays and whole-exome sequencing were combined in the study across five regions of each liver tumor, with adjacent normal tissue and blood also included. A total of 35 specimens from 5 patients, comprising about 25 tumor regions, 5 adjacent noncancerous liver tissues and 5 peripheral blood samples, were covered by TCRbeta repertoire sequencing. Technical replicate repertoires showed high reproducibility, with mean shared-clone rates roughly 0.87 and correlation coefficients above 0.95.

This clonotype was seen ten or more times. Its antigen target is currently unknown. Base qualities are missing; no much larger clone stands one base away. Starting from around 520 ng total RNA, TCRbeta-specific cDNA was produced by reverse transcription with a constant-region primer and ProtoScript II reverse transcriptase. Three nested multiplex PCR rounds, following a slightly modified ARM-PCR procedure, were used to build the TCRbeta libraries. Each of the first two PCR rounds ran for about 11 cycles using multiplex TRBV1-TRBV30 forward primers together with a Cbeta reverse primer. Sample barcodes and Illumina adapters were added in a final 25-cycle PCR with Deep VentR polymerase. Before sequencing, amplicons between 200 and 500 bp were purified from gel using a QIAquick gel extraction kit. An Illumina HiSeq 2500 was used to sequence the TCRbeta amplicons, generating 250-bp paired-end reads. On the authors' methods: Reads were quality-trimmed with Trimmomatic v0.33, and paired reads were merged with FLASH v1.2.11 to recover full CDR3 sequences. V, D and J germline segments were assigned to the rearranged TCRbeta sequences by MiGEC v1.2.1b. VDJtools v1.0.0 computed clonotype statistics and Shannon-Wiener diversity indices. To cut down on sampling bias, every analysis after diversity analysis relied on just the 250 most abundant clonotypes from each sample. Starting from the raw public reads, TCRdb applied fastp trimming at Q25, assembled clones with MiXCR and retained in-frame beta chains. Records with the same CDR3 protein are collapsed into one entry carrying the most frequent genes and DNA. The V and J calls and clone size come from TCRdb's table, not from the authors' own analysis. The sample table records fewer than 350,000 distinct CDR3 sequences; less than 75% of these occur just once. The top ten hold under 8% of the sample.

Blood RNA was extracted from unsorted whole blood with TRIzol reagent; germline DNA came from the DNeasy Blood & Tissue kit. At the time of sampling, the patients had chronic HBV infection and had not received any treatment. Before surgery, about 4 milliliters of peripheral blood were collected into K2EDTA tubes. The V end loses 7 bases and the J end loses 0 bases, and a stretch of 19 bases separates them. CDR1 and CDR2, looked up from the germline V gene, are SGHAT and FQNNGV. Reading from cysteine to phenylalanine, the CDR3 counts 18 amino acids. The retained sequence is limited to the CDR3, 54 bases, with the frame set at the first base. General conclusions and limits of the study: Only the TCR beta chain was sequenced, which likely underestimates true repertoire diversity because unpaired alpha chains were not captured. The study included only four to six patients, and the authors note findings should be validated in a larger study. The top 250 clones accounted for a significantly greater share of the repertoire in tumors than in blood (p = 0.039). Bulk unsorted samples precluded comparing CD4+ and CD8+ T cell repertoires. Pairs of tumor regions showed greater repertoire overlap (mean around 36%) than tumor-adjacent pairs (17%) or tumor-blood pairs (around 15%), which is consistent with antigen-driven expansion.

The sample comprised peripheral blood. The sequence was obtained from a man aged 40-55 years with primary liver carcinoma and hepatitis B virus infection. Recombination linked TRBV11-2 to TRBJ2-6, and possibly TRBD2, on 6 matching bases. DNA sequence: TGTGCCAGCACCCCCTTGGGGGGAGATAGCTCTGGGGCCAACGTCCTGACTTTC. Its amino acids are CASTPLGGDSSGANVLTF. Where the CDR3 stops, the reference TRBV11-2 and TRBJ2-6 genes take over; the full variable domain is EAGVAQSPRYKIIEKRQSVAFWCNPISGHATLYWYQQILGQGPKLLIQFQNNGVVDDSQLPKDRFSAERLKGVDSTLKIQPAKLEDSAVYLCASTPLGGDSSGANVLTFGAGSRLTVL.